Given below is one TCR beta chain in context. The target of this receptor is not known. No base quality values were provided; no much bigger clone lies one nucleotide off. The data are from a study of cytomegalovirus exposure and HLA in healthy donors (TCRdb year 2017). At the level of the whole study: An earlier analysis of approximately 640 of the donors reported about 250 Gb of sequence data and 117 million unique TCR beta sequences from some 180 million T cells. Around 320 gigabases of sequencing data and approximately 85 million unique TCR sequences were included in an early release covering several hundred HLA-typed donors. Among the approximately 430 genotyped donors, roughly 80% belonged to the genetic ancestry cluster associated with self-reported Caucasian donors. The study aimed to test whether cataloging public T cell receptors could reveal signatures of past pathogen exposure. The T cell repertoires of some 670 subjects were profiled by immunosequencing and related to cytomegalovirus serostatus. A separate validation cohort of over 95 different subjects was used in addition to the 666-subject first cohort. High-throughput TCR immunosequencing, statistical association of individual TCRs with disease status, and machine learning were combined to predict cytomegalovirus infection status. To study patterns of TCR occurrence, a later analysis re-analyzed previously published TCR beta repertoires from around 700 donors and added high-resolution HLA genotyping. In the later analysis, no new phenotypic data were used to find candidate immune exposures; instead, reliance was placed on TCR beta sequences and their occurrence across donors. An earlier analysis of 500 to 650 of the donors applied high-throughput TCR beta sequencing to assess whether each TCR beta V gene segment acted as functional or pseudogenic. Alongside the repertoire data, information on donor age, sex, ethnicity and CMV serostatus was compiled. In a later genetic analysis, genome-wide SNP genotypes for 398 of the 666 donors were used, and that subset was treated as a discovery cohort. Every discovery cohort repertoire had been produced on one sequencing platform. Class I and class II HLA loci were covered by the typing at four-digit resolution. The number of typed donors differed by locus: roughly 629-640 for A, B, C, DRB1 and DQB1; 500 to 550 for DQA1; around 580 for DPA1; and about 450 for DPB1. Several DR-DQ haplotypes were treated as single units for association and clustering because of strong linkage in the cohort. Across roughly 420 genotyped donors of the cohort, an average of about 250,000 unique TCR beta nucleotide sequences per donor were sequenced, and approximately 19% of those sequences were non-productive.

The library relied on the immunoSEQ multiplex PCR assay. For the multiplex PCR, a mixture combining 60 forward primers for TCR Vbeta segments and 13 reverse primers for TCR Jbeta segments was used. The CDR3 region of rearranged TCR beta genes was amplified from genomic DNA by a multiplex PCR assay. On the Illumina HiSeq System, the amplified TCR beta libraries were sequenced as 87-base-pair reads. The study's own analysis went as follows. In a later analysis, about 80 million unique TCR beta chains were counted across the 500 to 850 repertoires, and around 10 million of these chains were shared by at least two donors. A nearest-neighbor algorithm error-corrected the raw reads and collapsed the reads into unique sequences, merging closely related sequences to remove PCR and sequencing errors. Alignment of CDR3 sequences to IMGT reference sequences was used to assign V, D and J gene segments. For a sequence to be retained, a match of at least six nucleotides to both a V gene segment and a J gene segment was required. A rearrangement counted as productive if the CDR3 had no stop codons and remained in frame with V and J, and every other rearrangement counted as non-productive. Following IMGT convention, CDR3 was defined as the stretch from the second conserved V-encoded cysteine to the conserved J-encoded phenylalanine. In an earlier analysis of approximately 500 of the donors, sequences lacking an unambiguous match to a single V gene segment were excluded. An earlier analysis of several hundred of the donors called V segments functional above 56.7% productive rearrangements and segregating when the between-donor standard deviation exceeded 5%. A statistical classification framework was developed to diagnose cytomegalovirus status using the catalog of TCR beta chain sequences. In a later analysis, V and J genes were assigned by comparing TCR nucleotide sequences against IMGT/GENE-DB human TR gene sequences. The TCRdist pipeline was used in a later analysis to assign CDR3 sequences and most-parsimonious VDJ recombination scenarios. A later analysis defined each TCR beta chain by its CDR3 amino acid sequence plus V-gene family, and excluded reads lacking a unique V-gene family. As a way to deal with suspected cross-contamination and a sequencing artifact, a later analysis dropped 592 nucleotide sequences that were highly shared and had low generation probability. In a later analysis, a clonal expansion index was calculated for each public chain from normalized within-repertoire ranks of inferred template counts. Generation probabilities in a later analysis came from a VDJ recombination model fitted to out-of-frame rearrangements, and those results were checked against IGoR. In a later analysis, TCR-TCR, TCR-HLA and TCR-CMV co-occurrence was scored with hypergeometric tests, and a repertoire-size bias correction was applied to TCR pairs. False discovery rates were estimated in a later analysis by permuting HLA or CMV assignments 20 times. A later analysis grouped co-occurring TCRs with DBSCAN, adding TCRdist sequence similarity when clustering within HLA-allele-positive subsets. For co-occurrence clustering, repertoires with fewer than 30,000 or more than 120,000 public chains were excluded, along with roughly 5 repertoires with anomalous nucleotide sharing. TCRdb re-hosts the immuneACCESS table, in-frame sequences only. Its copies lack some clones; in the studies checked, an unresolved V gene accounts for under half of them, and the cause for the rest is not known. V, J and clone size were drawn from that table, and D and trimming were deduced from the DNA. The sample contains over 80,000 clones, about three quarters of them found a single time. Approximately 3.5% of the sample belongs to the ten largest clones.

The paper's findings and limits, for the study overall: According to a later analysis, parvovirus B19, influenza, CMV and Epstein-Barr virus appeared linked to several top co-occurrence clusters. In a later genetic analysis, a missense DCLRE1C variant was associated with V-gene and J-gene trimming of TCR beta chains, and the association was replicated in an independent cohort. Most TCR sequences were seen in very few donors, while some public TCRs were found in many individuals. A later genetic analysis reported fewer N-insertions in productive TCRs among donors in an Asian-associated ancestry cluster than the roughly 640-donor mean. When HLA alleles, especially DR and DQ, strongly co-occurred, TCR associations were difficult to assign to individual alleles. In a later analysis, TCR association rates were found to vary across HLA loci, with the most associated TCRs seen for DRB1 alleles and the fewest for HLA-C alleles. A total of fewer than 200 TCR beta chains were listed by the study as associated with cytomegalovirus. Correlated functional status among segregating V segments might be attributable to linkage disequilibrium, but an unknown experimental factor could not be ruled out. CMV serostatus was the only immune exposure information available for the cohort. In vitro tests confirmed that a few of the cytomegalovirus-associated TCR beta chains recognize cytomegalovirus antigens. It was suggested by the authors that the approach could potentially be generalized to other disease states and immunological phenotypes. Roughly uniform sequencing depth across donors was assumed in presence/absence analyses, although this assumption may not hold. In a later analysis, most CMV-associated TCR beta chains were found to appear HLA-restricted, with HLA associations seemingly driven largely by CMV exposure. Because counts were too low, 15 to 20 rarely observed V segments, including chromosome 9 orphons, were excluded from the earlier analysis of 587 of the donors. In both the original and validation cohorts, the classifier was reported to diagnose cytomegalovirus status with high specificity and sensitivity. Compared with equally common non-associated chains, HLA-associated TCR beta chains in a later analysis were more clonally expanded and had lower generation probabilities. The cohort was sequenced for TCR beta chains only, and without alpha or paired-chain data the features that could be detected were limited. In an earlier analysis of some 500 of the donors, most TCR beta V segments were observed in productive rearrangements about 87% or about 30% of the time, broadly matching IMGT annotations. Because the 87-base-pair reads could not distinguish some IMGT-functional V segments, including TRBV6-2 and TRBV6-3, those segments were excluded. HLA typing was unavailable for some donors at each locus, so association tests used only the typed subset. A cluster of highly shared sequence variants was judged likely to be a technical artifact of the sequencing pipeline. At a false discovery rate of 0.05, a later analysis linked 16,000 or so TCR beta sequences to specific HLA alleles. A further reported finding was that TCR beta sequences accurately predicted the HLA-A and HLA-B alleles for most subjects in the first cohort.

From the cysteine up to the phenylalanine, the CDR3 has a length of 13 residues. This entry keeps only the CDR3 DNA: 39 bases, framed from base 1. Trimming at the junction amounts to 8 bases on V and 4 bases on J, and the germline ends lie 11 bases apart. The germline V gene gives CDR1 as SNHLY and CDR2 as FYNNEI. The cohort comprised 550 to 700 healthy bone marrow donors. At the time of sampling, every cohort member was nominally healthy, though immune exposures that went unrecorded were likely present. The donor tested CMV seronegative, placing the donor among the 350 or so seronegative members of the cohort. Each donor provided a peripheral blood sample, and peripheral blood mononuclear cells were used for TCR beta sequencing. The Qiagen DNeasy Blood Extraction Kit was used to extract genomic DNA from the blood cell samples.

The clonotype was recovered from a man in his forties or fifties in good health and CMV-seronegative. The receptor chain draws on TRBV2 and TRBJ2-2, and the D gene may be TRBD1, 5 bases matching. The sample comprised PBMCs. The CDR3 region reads CASRLRGTGELFF. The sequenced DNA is TGTGCCAGCCGTCTTAGGGGCACCGGGGAGCTGTTTTTT.